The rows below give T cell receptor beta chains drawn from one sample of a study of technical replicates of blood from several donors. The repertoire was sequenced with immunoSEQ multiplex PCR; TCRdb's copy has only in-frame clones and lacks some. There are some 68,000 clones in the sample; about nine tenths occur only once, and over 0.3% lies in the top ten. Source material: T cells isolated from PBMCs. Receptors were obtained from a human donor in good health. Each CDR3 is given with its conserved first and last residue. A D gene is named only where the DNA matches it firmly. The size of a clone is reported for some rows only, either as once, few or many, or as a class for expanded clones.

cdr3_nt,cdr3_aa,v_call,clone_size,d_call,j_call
TGTGCCAGCAGCCGTGCTGGACAGGGTTACGAGCAGTACTTC,CASSRAGQGYEQYF,TRBV7-9,NA,TRBD1,TRBJ2-7
TGTGCCAGCAGTCCCCAAGACGGAGAAGAGACCCAGTACTTC,CASSPQDGEETQYF,TRBV28,NA,NA,TRBJ2-5
TGTGCCAGCAGGAAAGAGTCCTCTGGAAACACCATATATTTT,CASRKESSGNTIYF,TRBV2,NA,NA,TRBJ1-3
TGTGCCAGCAGCTTCTTACAGGGCTCAGATACGCAGTATTTT,CASSFLQGSDTQYF,TRBV5-6,NA,NA,TRBJ2-3
TGTGCCAGCAGTGAAGCGGGCCTGAACACTGAAGCTTTCTTT,CASSEAGLNTEAFF,TRBV6-1,NA,NA,TRBJ1-1
TGTGCCAGCAGCCCCCGGACTAGCGGGAGGGCAGGGGAGCAGTACTTC,CASSPRTSGRAGEQYF,TRBV13,NA,TRBD2,TRBJ2-7
TGCGCCAGCAGCCATAAGAAGGCGGGGCCCTCCTACGAGCAGTACTTC,CASSHKKAGPSYEQYF,TRBV4-3,NA,NA,TRBJ2-7
TGTGCCAGCAGCGTAGACCCCGGACAGGGACGCGAAAAACTGTTTTTT,CASSVDPGQGREKLFF,TRBV9,NA,TRBD1,TRBJ1-4
TGTGCCAGCAGTGCCAGACCGGGACAAGTCCGAGATACGCAGTATTTT,CASSARPGQVRDTQYF,TRBV25-1,NA,NA,TRBJ2-3
TGCGCCAGCAGCCAATTACAGGGGACCTACGAGCAGTACTTC,CASSQLQGTYEQYF,TRBV4-1,NA,TRBD1,TRBJ2-7
TGTGCCAGCACCTCGGGACAGGCGATAAATCAGCCCCAGCATTTT,CASTSGQAINQPQHF,TRBV28,NA,TRBD1,TRBJ1-5
TGTGCCACCAGCATGACTAGCGGATTATATCAAGAGACCCAGTACTTC,CATSMTSGLYQETQYF,TRBV15,NA,TRBD2,TRBJ2-5
TGTGCCAGCAGTTTGCTGGGACAGGGACCCCCTGAAGCTTTCTTT,CASSLLGQGPPEAFF,TRBV28,NA,TRBD1,TRBJ1-1
TGTGCCAGCAGCTGGACTAACACTGAAGCTTTCTTT,CASSWTNTEAFF,TRBV13,NA,NA,TRBJ1-1
TGTGCCAGCAGTCCAAGAGGAGCTGTAGATACGCAGTATTTT,CASSPRGAVDTQYF,TRBV28,NA,NA,TRBJ2-3
TGTGCCAGCAGCCGCTCACCGGGAGAAGGGAATGAGCAGTTCTTC,CASSRSPGEGNEQFF,TRBV5-6,NA,NA,TRBJ2-1
TGTGCCAGCAGCTTAGGCGGGACAGGGGTTTACGAGCAGTACTTC,CASSLGGTGVYEQYF,TRBV11-3,NA,TRBD1,TRBJ2-7
TGTGCCAGCCCGTCCCCCAATAACAGGGAGGGGAACACTGAAGCTTTCTTT,CASPSPNNREGNTEAFF,TRBV21-1,NA,NA,TRBJ1-1
TGCGCCAGCTCTGACGGGAACGATGAAAAACTGTTTTTT,CASSDGNDEKLFF,TRBV5-1,few,NA,TRBJ1-4
TGTGCCAGCTTCGGACAGATGAACACTGAAGCTTTCTTT,CASFGQMNTEAFF,TRBV19,NA,NA,TRBJ1-1
TGTGCCTGGACCAGGGGTGGCTATATAACTAATGAAAAACTGTTTTTT,CAWTRGGYITNEKLFF,TRBV30,NA,NA,TRBJ1-4
TGCGCCAGCAGTGACGGACAGGGGGCGAACACCGGGGAGCTGTTTTTT,CASSDGQGANTGELFF,TRBV5-1,NA,TRBD1,TRBJ2-2
TGCGCCAGCAGCCAAACAGGGCTCTCTGGAAACACCATATATTTT,CASSQTGLSGNTIYF,TRBV4-3,NA,NA,TRBJ1-3
TGCGCCAGCAGTGATCAACAGATTCCCTACGAGCAGTACTTC,CASSDQQIPYEQYF,TRBV10-2,NA,NA,TRBJ2-7
TGTGCCAGCAGCCAAGTGCGGCTAGCGGAAGGCACAGATACGCAGTATTTT,CASSQVRLAEGTDTQYF,TRBV4-2,NA,TRBD2,TRBJ2-3
TGTGCCAGCAGCTTGGCGGGAGATCTCACAGATACGCAGTATTTT,CASSLAGDLTDTQYF,TRBV7-9,NA,TRBD2,TRBJ2-3
TGTGCCAGCAGCTTTCGGGACAGCTCCTACAATGAGCAGTTCTTC,CASSFRDSSYNEQFF,TRBV7-6,NA,TRBD1,TRBJ2-1
TGTGCCAGCAGCTTAGATGGAGGTGGCTACACCTTC,CASSLDGGGYTF,TRBV11-2,NA,NA,TRBJ1-2
TGTGCCAGCAGTTACGTCGGGGGGGCTGGTCAGCCCCAGCATTTT,CASSYVGGAGQPQHF,TRBV6-5,once,NA,TRBJ1-5
TGCGCCAGCAGCTTTCAGGGGTCGATCACAGATACGCAGTATTTT,CASSFQGSITDTQYF,TRBV5-1,NA,NA,TRBJ2-3
TGCGCCAGCAGCCCGGGGGGCGGGAGCAACTACGAGCAGTACTTC,CASSPGGGSNYEQYF,TRBV5-1,NA,NA,TRBJ2-7
TGTGCCAGCAGTTTCCGGGACAGGGGGCCGGGGAACACTGAAGCTTTCTTT,CASSFRDRGPGNTEAFF,TRBV11-3,NA,TRBD1,TRBJ1-1
TGTGCCAGCAGTTTATCCTGGACAGGCTCGAAAGAAGCTTTCTTT,CASSLSWTGSKEAFF,TRBV27,once,TRBD1,TRBJ1-1
TGTGCCAGCAGCCCCGGGACTAGCGGAATGGGGCAATACTTC,CASSPGTSGMGQYF,TRBV7-2,NA,TRBD2,TRBJ2-5
TGTGCCAGCTCACCACGGACAACCTCTAACTATGGCTACACCTTC,CASSPRTTSNYGYTF,TRBV18,NA,NA,TRBJ1-2
TGTGCCAGCAGCTCGACAGGGATGAACACTGAAGCTTTCTTT,CASSSTGMNTEAFF,TRBV5-6,NA,TRBD1,TRBJ1-1
TGTGCCAGCGGTTTTTCAGCGGGAGAGGGGGGTGAGCAGTTCTTC,CASGFSAGEGGEQFF,TRBV6-1,NA,TRBD2,TRBJ2-1
TGTGCCCTAACGGGTAACACTGAAGCTTTCTTT,CALTGNTEAFF,TRBV5-6,NA,NA,TRBJ1-1
TGCAGCGTTGATAGCGGGAGCGGCGAGCAGTACTTC,CSVDSGSGEQYF,TRBV29-1,NA,TRBD2,TRBJ2-7
TGTGCCATCAGTGAGTCGCCCGGGGGGGCCCTTAATGAAAAACTGTTTTTT,CAISESPGGALNEKLFF,TRBV10-3,NA,NA,TRBJ1-4
TGCGCCAGCAGTCACCCTTACAGGGGAGCCAGCTACACCTTC,CASSHPYRGASYTF,TRBV23-1,NA,TRBD1,TRBJ1-2
TGTGCCAGCAGCACACAGCGGGATATTGGTGCCAAAAACATTCAGTACTTC,CASSTQRDIGAKNIQYF,TRBV9,NA,TRBD2,TRBJ2-4
TGTGCCATCAGTAGACTAGCGGGACTGTCAGATACGCAGTATTTT,CAISRLAGLSDTQYF,TRBV10-3,NA,TRBD2,TRBJ2-3
TGTGCCAGCAGTGAATTCGGACTAGACTCCTACGAGCAGTACTTC,CASSEFGLDSYEQYF,TRBV6-1,NA,TRBD2,TRBJ2-7
TGTGCCAGCAGCCAGGTCTTTAGCAATCAGCCCCAGCATTTT,CASSQVFSNQPQHF,TRBV7-8,NA,NA,TRBJ1-5
TGTGCCAGCAGTCTCGGGACAGGGTATGAAGCTTTCTTT,CASSLGTGYEAFF,TRBV27,NA,TRBD1,TRBJ1-1